This T cell receptor (beta chain) stems from a study of blood T cell repertoires in COVID-19. At the level of the study: Nucleic acid was either cDNA or gDNA, and it came from T cells, B-cell-depleted T cells, or PBMCs.

The authors' processing: Nucleated cell counts were estimated from reference gene primer amplification. Only in-frame clones appear in the TCRdb table, and some are missing; sequencing was by immunoSEQ multiplex PCR. V and J calls and clone size are copied from that table; D and trimming were computed from the DNA. The sample consists of about 160,000 clones, almost 85% of them appearing once. Sequencing used peripheral blood. The clonotype comes from a woman over 75 with acute or convalescent COVID-19.

CDR3 amino acids: CSVWWRLQNTEAFF. The DNA of the CDR3 is TGCAGCGTTTGGTGGAGACTCCAGAACACTGAAGCTTTCTTT. The genes are TRBV29-1 and TRBJ1-1; the D is unclear. The CDR3 contains 14 residues. Germline V gives CDR1 SQVTM, CDR2 ANQGSEA. Trimming removed 5 bases from V and 1 base from J, with 14 bases in between. Full variable domain (missing parts from reference TRBV29-1 and TRBJ1-1): SAVISQKPSRDICQRGTSLTIQCQVDSQVTMMFWYRQQPGQSLTLIATANQGSEATYESGFVIDKFPISRPNLTFSTLTVSNMSPEDSSIYLCSVWWRLQNTEAFFGQGTRLTVV.